What follows describes a single T cell receptor (beta chain). Its matching antigen is unknown. With 3 bases removed from V and 0 bases from J, the gap between germline ends came to 8 bases. Germline V gene data show CDR1 as SGHDN and CDR2 as FVKESK. CDR3 length: 15 residues. This record belongs to a study of shared clonotypes between healthy human individuals. Study summary: Samples came from a couple of female and three male donors aged 18 to 49.

TCRdb keeps only in-frame clones here, not all; method: immunoSEQ multiplex PCR. The profile covers around 88,000 clones, with roughly two thirds appearing a single time and 40% to 45% taken by the ten largest. Findings and caveats of the study: Blood alone was sampled, and tissue repertoires likely differ. The donor pool, a small one, limited the genetic and exposure-history diversity represented.

This chain links TRBV14 with TRBJ2-2; the D is unclear. This TCR was recovered from a man aged 25 to 45 in good health. Sequencing was carried out using memory CD8+ T cells sorted from blood. Subset indicated: CD45RO+ cells pooled with CCR7-negative TemRA cells. The DNA for the CDR3 is TGTGCCAGCAGCCAGGTTAGGGCGAACACCGGGGAGCTGTTTTTT. Translating gives CASSQVRANTGELFF.